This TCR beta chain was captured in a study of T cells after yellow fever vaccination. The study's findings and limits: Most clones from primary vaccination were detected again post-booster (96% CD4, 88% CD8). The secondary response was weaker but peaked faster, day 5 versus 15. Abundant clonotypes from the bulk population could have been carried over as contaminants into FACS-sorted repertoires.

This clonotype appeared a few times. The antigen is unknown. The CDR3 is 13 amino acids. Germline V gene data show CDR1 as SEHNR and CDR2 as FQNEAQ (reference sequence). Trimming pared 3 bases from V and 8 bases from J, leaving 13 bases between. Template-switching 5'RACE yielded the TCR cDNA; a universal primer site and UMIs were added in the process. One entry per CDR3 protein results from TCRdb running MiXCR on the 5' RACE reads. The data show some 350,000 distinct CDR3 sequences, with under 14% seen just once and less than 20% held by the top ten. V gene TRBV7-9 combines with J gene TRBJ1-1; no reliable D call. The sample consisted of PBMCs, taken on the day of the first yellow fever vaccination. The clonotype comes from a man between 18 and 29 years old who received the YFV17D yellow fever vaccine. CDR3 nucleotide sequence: TGTGCCAGCAGCTTTTTGATCGGCGGAGAAGCTTTCTTT. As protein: CASSFLIGGEAFF.